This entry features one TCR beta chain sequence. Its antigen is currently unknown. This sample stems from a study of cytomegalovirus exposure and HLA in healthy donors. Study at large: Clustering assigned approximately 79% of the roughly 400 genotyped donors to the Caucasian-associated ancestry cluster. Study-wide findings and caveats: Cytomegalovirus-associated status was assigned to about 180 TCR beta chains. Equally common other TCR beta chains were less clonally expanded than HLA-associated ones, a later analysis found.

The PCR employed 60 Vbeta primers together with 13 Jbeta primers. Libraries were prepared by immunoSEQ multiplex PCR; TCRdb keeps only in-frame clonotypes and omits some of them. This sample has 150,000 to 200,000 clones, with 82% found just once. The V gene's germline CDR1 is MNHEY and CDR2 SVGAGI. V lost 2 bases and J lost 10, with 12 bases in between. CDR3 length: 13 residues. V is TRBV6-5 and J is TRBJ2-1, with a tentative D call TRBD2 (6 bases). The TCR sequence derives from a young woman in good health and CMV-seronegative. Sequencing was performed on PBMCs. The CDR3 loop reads CASSYVAAGEQFF. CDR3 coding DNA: TGTGCCAGCAGTTACGTGGCCGCGGGGGAGCAGTTCTTC.